These T cell receptor beta chains were read from a single sample in a study of T cells in localized non-small cell lung cancer. The method was immunoSEQ multiplex PCR; TCRdb's version includes in-frame clones alone and lacks a portion of them. The sample yields tens of thousands of clones, around 79% seen once. The material was PBMCs, obtained before any cancer treatment. The receptor source for this set is a woman aged 40-70 years with stage II squamous cell lung carcinoma. Each CDR3 is given with its conserved first and last residue. The D gene is left open where the match is weak. Not all rows give a size; the values are once, few, many and, for expanded clones, a class.

NA	TRBV19	TRBJ2-6	NA	CASSLDSASNSGANVLTF
NA	TRBV18	TRBJ2-5	medium-sized	CASSPREREETQYF
NA	TRBV5-1	TRBJ1-4	NA	CASSRDPGNEKLFF
NA	TRBV5-5	TRBJ1-2	NA	CASSPGGSWYGYTF
NA	TRBV2	TRBJ2-7	NA	CASSDYRFPYEQYF
TRBD1	TRBV2	TRBJ1-2	NA	CASREGQGTDYGYTF
NA	TRBV4-1	TRBJ2-2	NA	CASSQEPSTANTGELFF
NA	TRBV2	TRBJ2-3	NA	CASSQGITTQYF
NA	TRBV28	TRBJ1-5	NA	CASSLASQPQHF
NA	TRBV9	TRBJ2-3	NA	CASSAEALGLGTDTQYF
NA	TRBV7-2	TRBJ2-1	NA	CASRLVGSTYNEQFF
NA	TRBV29-1	TRBJ1-1	NA	CSVEGFIGTEAFF
TRBD1	TRBV18	TRBJ2-7	NA	CASSSGQGGEQYF
TRBD1	TRBV5-1	TRBJ2-2	NA	CASHDRESSGELFF
NA	TRBV27	TRBJ2-1	NA	CASSLMSSYNEQFF
NA	TRBV7-9	TRBJ2-2	few	CASSSTLSRELFF
TRBD2	TRBV5-6	TRBJ2-5	NA	CASSFGPGGRTQYF